Listed below are T cell receptor beta chains from one sample, sequenced in a study of beta chain features in type 1 diabetes. The protocol was immunoSEQ multiplex PCR, while the TCRdb copy is restricted to in-frame clones and leaves out a portion. The sample lists about 290,000 clones, around 7.3% occurring once. Sample: central memory CD4+ T cells from blood. The receptor source for this set is a woman between 18 and 30 years old in good health. Both conserved end residues are part of each CDR3. Each record gives: CDR3 DNA, CDR3 protein, V gene, D gene, J gene, clone size. The D gene is left open where the match is weak. Some rows mark clone size as missing; the rest say once, few, many or name a class of expanded clone.

TGCAGCGTTGGACAGCAGAAGAAAAACATTCAGTACTTC,CSVGQQKKNIQYF,TRBV29-1,-,TRBJ2-4,few
TGTGCCAGCAGCTTACCGATCCCGCACTATGGCTACACCTTC,CASSLPIPHYGYTF,TRBV7-2,-,TRBJ1-2,-
TGTGCCAGCAGCTCTACTTTTGGGAGCGAGGGGAACACCGGGGAGCTGTTTTTT,CASSSTFGSEGNTGELFF,TRBV5-6,-,TRBJ2-2,few
TGTGCCAGCAGTCCGAGACAGGGTGGCTATAATTCACCCCTCCACTTT,CASSPRQGGYNSPLHF,TRBV2,TRBD1,TRBJ1-6,few
TGTGCCAGTAGTATGGGACAGGGGGCTGGTGCGGGTGAAGCTTTCTTT,CASSMGQGAGAGEAFF,TRBV19,TRBD1,TRBJ1-1,few
TGTGCCATCACTAAAGGACAGGACTATGGCTACACCTTC,CAITKGQDYGYTF,TRBV10-3,TRBD1,TRBJ1-2,-
TGTGCCAGCGGACAATCCTCTGGAAACACCATATATTTT,CASGQSSGNTIYF,TRBV19,-,TRBJ1-3,-
TGCGCCAGCAGCACTGGGGTCCAAGCCACAGATACGCAGTATTTT,CASSTGVQATDTQYF,TRBV5-1,-,TRBJ2-3,-
TGTGCCAGCAGAGGACAGGGGAGCAATCAGCCCCAGCATTTT,CASRGQGSNQPQHF,TRBV7-9,TRBD1,TRBJ1-5,-
TGTGCCAGCAGCTTGTATCGACAGGGGGACACTGAAGCTTTCTTT,CASSLYRQGDTEAFF,TRBV5-6,TRBD1,TRBJ1-1,once
TGTGCCAGCAGTCCAACGAGGGGGCAGCCCCAGCATTTT,CASSPTRGQPQHF,TRBV27,-,TRBJ1-5,-
TGCGCCAGCAGCTTGGGCGGGCAGGGAAATGAGCAGTTCTTC,CASSLGGQGNEQFF,TRBV5-1,-,TRBJ2-1,-
TGCAGCGCCCGGCTAGTATCCTCCTACGAGCAGTACTTC,CSARLVSSYEQYF,TRBV29-1,-,TRBJ2-7,few
TGTGCCAGCAGCTCCCAGTGGAGCGAGCAGTACTTC,CASSSQWSEQYF,TRBV9,-,TRBJ2-7,-
TGTGCCAGCAGAAAACTAGCGAGCTCCTACAATGAGCAGTTCTTC,CASRKLASSYNEQFF,TRBV6-5,TRBD2,TRBJ2-1,few